One sample yielded the 22 T cell receptor delta chains listed below, sequenced in a study of Vδ1+ human thymocytes. Notes on the study in general: Thymic TRG and TRD repertoires appeared highly polyclonal, with Gaussian CDR3 length distributions.

Extracted RNA was reverse transcribed into cDNA. Multiplex PCR used pooled V-gene forward primers and a constant-region reverse primer to amplify CDR3s. TCRdb re-analyzed the multiplex PCR reads via CATT. The sample shows some 55,000 delta-chain clones, less than 20% of them seen only once. These receptors are not linked to any known antigen. The sequencing input was Vdelta1+ gamma-delta thymocytes from the thymus. Subset here: FACS-sorted CD3+ TCRalphabeta- TCRVdelta1+ TCRVdelta2- thymocytes. These receptors were collected from a boy under two years old who had congenital heart surgery.

This clone has only a few counts. J is TRDJ1 and V is TRDV1, with a possible D match to TRDD3 (5 bases). Between the trimmed V and J ends, which lost 7 bases and 0 bases, there was a span of 30 bases. This CDR3 spans 20 amino acids. Germline values: CDR1 TSWWSYY, CDR2 QGS. CDR3 sequence reads: CALATLRNYAPWINTDKLIF. In nucleotides, the CDR3 is TGTGCTCTTGCAACCCTCCGTAATTACGCACCCTGGATAAACACCGATAAACTCATCTTT.

This clone appeared a few times. The chain carries TRDV1 and TRDJ1; 13 bases align to TRDD3. Trimming at V came to 1 base and at J to 0 bases, leaving 11 bases not matched to a gene. The CDR3 runs 20 residues. CDR1 and CDR2 from the germline V gene are TSWWSYY and QGS. The CDR3 DNA reads TGTGCTCTTGGGGAACACCGGTACTGGGGGATACGGGGGTACACCGATAAACTCATCTTT. It codes for CALGEHRYWGIRGYTDKLIF.

This chain uses TRDV1 with TRDJ1; TRDD3 matches at 12 bases. V gave up 4 bases and J gave up 1 base; unmatched junction bases: 4. This CDR3 spans 16 amino acids. The germline CDR1 and CDR2 sequences are TSWWSYY and QGS. The CDR3 DNA is TGTGCTCTTGGGGTTCAACTGGGGGATACCACCGATAAACTCATCTTT. Residues: CALGVQLGDTTDKLIF.

V and J are TRDV1 and TRDJ1; 8 nucleotides agree with TRDD3. In germline, CDR1 is TSWWSYY, CDR2 QGS. The length of the CDR3 is 24 residues. V was pared by 2 bases and J by 0 bases, with 29 bases of the junction left unmatched. The CDR3 spells CALGENGFDPPFWGIIGYTDKLIF. The CDR3 DNA sequence: TGTGCTCTTGGGGAAAATGGGTTCGATCCTCCTTTTTGGGGGATCATAGGGTACACCGATAAACTCATCTTT.

The chain employs TRDV1 and TRDJ1; the match to TRDD3 covers 10 bases. The CDR3 totals 23 residues. Germline lookup yields CDR1 TSWWSYY and CDR2 QGS. The ends lost 5 bases at V and 1 base at J; junction bases unmatched: 28. The CDR3 coding sequence is TGTGCTCTTGGGAAAAGGTCCCCTCTACAATTACTGGGGGATTGTCAGTGCACCGATAAACTCATCTTT. Translation gives CALGKRSPLQLLGDCQCTDKLIF.

Regarding this clone: This CDR3 is also generated by other DNA sequences in the sample. This chain joins TRDV2 and TRDJ1, with 12 nucleotides matching TRDD3. Germline CDR1 reads GEAIGNYY; CDR2 reads EKD. V lost 6 bases, J lost 1 base, and 29 bases stayed unmatched. CDR3 length equals 23 residues. The CDR3 DNA reads as TGTGCCTGTCTTGGCCTTCCTACGGGACGTGGGTACTGGGGGATACTGGTCACCGATAAACTCATCTTT. As protein: CACLGLPTGRGYWGILVTDKLIF.

This chain connects TRDV1 to TRDJ1; 12 bases are a match to TRDD3. V lost 4 bases and J lost 1; bases outside the gene matches: 16. Germline values: CDR1 TSWWSYY, CDR2 QGS. The CDR3 is 20 amino acids. DNA for the CDR3: TGTGCTCTTGGGGGACCTATGGGTACTGGGGGATACTCCCTCACCGATAAACTCATCTTT. Translating gives CALGGPMGTGGYSLTDKLIF.

The genes are TRDV1 and TRDJ1; D is ambiguous. CDR1 is TSWWSYY, CDR2 QGS, per germline. This CDR3 contains 21 residues. Trimming took off 0 bases at V and 3 bases at J, with 29 bases between the two ends. The CDR3 protein is CALGELGYLVDRRHGADKLIF. The CDR3 nucleotides are TGTGCTCTTGGGGAACTAGGCTACCTAGTGGACCGAAGACACGGGGCCGATAAACTCATCTTT.

This chain uses TRDV1 with TRDJ1; maybe TRDD3 (6 bases). The germline V gene has CDR1 TSWWSYY and CDR2 QGS. Trimming removed 4 bases from V and 0 bases from J, with 18 bases in between. The CDR3 is 17 residues long. The CDR3 reads CALGVPTLGLYTDKLIF. Written as DNA, the CDR3 is TGTGCTCTTGGGGTACCTACGCTGGGGCTGTACACCGATAAACTCATCTTT.

The chain has TRDV1 and TRDJ1, with 13 nucleotides matching TRDD3. V was clipped by 3 bases and J by 4 bases; unmatched bases: 29. CDR1 is TSWWSYY and CDR2 is QGS in the germline V gene. CDR3 length equals 24 residues. CDR3 residues: CALGEDLPLSYDWGIRRVIDKLIF. The CDR3, as DNA: TGTGCTCTTGGGGAGGACCTCCCCCTTTCTTATGACTGGGGGATACGTCGGGTGATCGATAAACTCATCTTT.

This chain joins TRDV1 and TRDJ1, with 10 bases fitting TRDD3. J was trimmed by 0 bases and V by 3 bases; bases with no gene match: 19. This CDR3 is built from 21 residues. From germline, CDR1 is TSWWSYY and CDR2 QGS. DNA for the CDR3: TGTGCTCTTGGGGACATTTCCTACCTTACTGGGGGATGGGGGTACACCGATAAACTCATCTTT. It is translated as CALGDISYLTGGWGYTDKLIF.

This clone has a handful of counts. The genes are TRDV1 and TRDJ1; 9 nucleotides line up with TRDD3. Trimming at V came to 1 base and at J to 2 bases, leaving 29 bases not matched to a gene. The CDR3 is made up of 24 amino acids. Looked up from germline, CDR1 is TSWWSYY and CDR2 is QGS. This CDR3 is CALGERRSRPSPRLGIRETDKLIF. CDR3 nucleotides: TGTGCTCTTGGGGAACGGAGGTCGAGGCCTTCCCCGCGACTGGGGATACGCGAAACCGATAAACTCATCTTT.

V gene TRDV1 combines with J gene TRDJ1; D perhaps matches TRDD3 (6 bases). Per the germline V gene, CDR1 is TSWWSYY and CDR2 is QGS. The CDR3 has 16 amino acids. The V and J ends lost 0 bases and 4 bases respectively, with 15 bases between them. CDR3 region: CALGELRGDWYDKLIF. The CDR3 coding sequence is TGTGCTCTTGGGGAACTTCGGGGGGACTGGTACGATAAACTCATCTTT.

For this clone: The junction departs from the called germline gene at one end, perhaps through a read error. The J gene is TRDJ1, the V gene TRDV1; 9 bases line up with TRDD3. The CDR3 covers 17 residues. CDR1 is TSWWSYY and CDR2 is QGS in the germline V gene. CDR3 sequence reads: CALGERRWGIRADKLIF. In DNA form, the CDR3 reads TGCGCTCTTGGGGAACGAAGGTGGGGGATAAGGGCCGATAAACTCATCTTT.

The chain employs TRDV1 and TRDJ1; TRDD3 matches 7 bases. Germline V lookup: CDR1 TSWWSYY, CDR2 QGS. Germline trimming cut 3 bases from V and 6 bases from J; bases unmatched to any gene: 22. The CDR3 extends over 19 amino acids. In nucleotides, the CDR3 is TGTGCTCTTGGGGACACCGCTTCCGATACTGGGGTCTTTGGGCATAAACTCATCTTT. Translation: CALGDTASDTGVFGHKLIF.

The V and J genes are TRDV1 and TRDJ1, with TRDD3 matching 13 bases. The V segment lost 0 bases and the J segment 0 bases; nucleotides outside the gene matches: 22. The CDR3 runs to 24 residues. The germline V gene encodes CDR1 TSWWSYY and CDR2 QGS. CDR3 sequence reads: CALGELGLRPLLGDTRLYTDKLIF. Here the CDR3 DNA reads TGTGCTCTTGGGGAACTAGGCCTAAGACCCTTACTGGGGGATACGCGGCTGTACACCGATAAACTCATCTTT.

The chain carries TRDV1 and TRDJ1; 12 nucleotides line up with TRDD3. Germline CDR1 reads TSWWSYY; CDR2 reads QGS. J gave up 0 bases and V 5 bases, and 22 bases lay outside the gene matches. This CDR3 has 22 amino acids. The CDR3 DNA follows: TGTGCTCTTGGGACTAAACTAAACTGTACTGGGGGATACTTCTGGTACACCGATAAACTCATCTTT. Translated, it gives CALGTKLNCTGGYFWYTDKLIF.

This clone was counted between two and nine times. The chain joins TRDV1 to TRDJ1, with TRDD3 matching over 8 bases. CDR3 length: 19 residues. After removal of 8 bases from V and 0 bases from J, the junction contained 20 bases not matched to a gene. CDR1 TSWWSYY and CDR2 QGS come from the germline V gene. Here the CDR3 DNA reads TGTGCTCTTTTCAGGAGAGCTTCCTTACTGGGGGTAAACACCGATAAACTCATCTTT. Translating gives CALFRRASLLGVNTDKLIF.

The chain employs TRDV1 and TRDJ1; 8 positions match TRDD3. V was clipped by 1 base and J by 4 bases; unmatched bases: 11. The CDR3 spans 17 residues. Germline assignment: CDR1 TSWWSYY and CDR2 QGS. The CDR3 protein is CALGEPLQLGIHDKLIF. As DNA, the CDR3 is TGTGCTCTTGGGGAACCCCTACAACTGGGGATACACGATAAACTCATCTTT.

This clone was observed a handful of times. The rearrangement uses TRDV1 and TRDJ2; 8 bases agree with TRDD3. Germline loops: CDR1 TSWWSYY, CDR2 QGS. The CDR3 is made up of 22 amino acids. J lost 6 bases, V lost 2 bases, and 26 bases had no gene match. The CDR3: CALGEITGLPYWGDDPPAQLFF. The CDR3 region has the DNA TGTGCTCTTGGGGAAATCACCGGCCTTCCGTACTGGGGGGACGATCCCCCAGCACAACTCTTCTTT.

The rearrangement uses TRDV1 and TRDJ1; maybe TRDD3 (7 bases). The CDR3 sequence is 17 residues long. The germline V gene has CDR1 TSWWSYY and CDR2 QGS. Between the trimmed V and J ends, which lost 2 bases and 1 base, there was a span of 17 bases. This chain's CDR3 is CALGESSYWGITDKLIF. The DNA of the CDR3 is TGTGCTCTTGGGGAAAGCTCCTACTGGGGAATCACCGATAAACTCATCTTT.

This clone was counted a few times. The chain combines TRDV1 with TRDJ1, with D tentatively TRDD2 or TRDD3 (9 bases each). There are 23 residues in the CDR3. Germline values: CDR1 TSWWSYY, CDR2 QGS. Trimming left V 3 bases short and J 0 bases short, with 35 bases between. CDR3 region: CALGETALPTFRGGGYYTDKLIF. The CDR3 region has the DNA TGTGCTCTTGGGGAGACGGCCCTTCCTACGTTCAGGGGTGGGGGATATTACACCGATAAACTCATCTTT.